The clone carrying this TCR beta chain came up once. The data stem from a study of blood T cell repertoires in COVID-19. Per the germline V gene, CDR1 is LGHNA and CDR2 is YNFKEQ. This CDR3 region has 17 residues. Losses at the gene ends were 1 base for V and 1 base for J; bases not matched to a gene: 8. In the authors' methods: Estimates of nucleated cell counts were drawn from the amplification of reference gene primers. Produced via immunoSEQ multiplex PCR; TCRdb's table is partial and in-frame only. V and J calls and clone size are given by that table; D and trimming were obtained from the DNA. The sample includes 230,000 or so clones, 80% of them seen just once.

The rearrangement links TRBV4-2 to TRBJ1-1, with 8 bases fitting TRBD1. The sequence derives from a human donor in a cohort sampled during active COVID-19. The sample taken for sequencing was peripheral blood. The CDR3 spells CASSQVAGTGGNTEAFF. In DNA, the CDR3 is TGTGCCAGCAGCCAAGTGGCAGGGACAGGAGGGAACACTGAAGCTTTCTTT.